The 5 T cell receptor beta chains reported below all come from one sample, sequenced in a study of blood T cell repertoires in COVID-19. The table came from immunoSEQ multiplex PCR; TCRdb's copy has only in-frame clones and leaves some out. Among about 300,000 clones listed, approximately 88% were seen once. Source material: peripheral blood. Receptors were obtained from a woman in her thirties who had recovered from COVID-19.

The J gene is TRBJ1-2, the V gene TRBV5-4; D is ambiguous. Germline V CDR1 and CDR2: SGHNT, YYREEE (reference sequence). This CDR3 is 14 amino acids long. Between the trimmed V and J ends, which lost 3 bases and 5 bases, there was a span of 14 bases. DNA for the CDR3: TGTGCCAGCAGCTCGCCAAAGGGAGGTTATGGCTACACCTTC. As protein: CASSSPKGGYGYTF.

This sequence joins TRBV4-1 and TRBJ2-4, with a weak D call TRBD2 (5 bases). The CDR3 extends over 13 amino acids. Trimming shortened V by 4 bases and J by 13 bases, and 17 bases separated the two germline ends. The germline V gene has CDR1 MGHRA and CDR2 YSYEKL. This CDR3 reads CASSLKTGVKQYF. The CDR3 DNA follows: TGCGCCAGCAGCCTTAAGACCGGGGTTAAACAGTACTTC.

The rearrangement uses TRBV6-5 and TRBJ2-5; D is uncertain. This CDR3 region has 14 residues. CDR1 and CDR2 from the germline V gene are MNHEY and SVGAGI. Trimming removed 0 bases from V and 2 bases from J, with 7 bases in between. Here the CDR3 reads CASSYSSVQETQYF. CDR3 nucleotides: TGTGCCAGCAGTTACTCGTCGGTTCAAGAGACCCAGTACTTC.

The chain recombines TRBV5-1 with TRBJ1-2, with 9 positions matching TRBD1. Germline V CDR1 and CDR2: SGHRS, YFSETQ. J was trimmed by 4 bases and V by 4 bases; bases with no gene match: 8. The CDR3 sequence is 15 residues long. The DNA for the CDR3 is TGCGCCAGCAGCCGGGACAGGGTCTCAACCTATGGCTACACCTTC. This codes for CASSRDRVSTYGYTF.

V usage is TRBV23-1 and J usage is TRBJ1-5; the D is unclear. TRBV23-1 is an open reading frame, and its role is uncertain. The CDR3 has 17 amino acids. V gave up 2 bases and J gave up 7 bases, with 21 bases separating them. CDR3 sequence (DNA): TGCGCCAGCAGTCAACAATCGGGCGGGGTGTTGAACCAGCCCCAGCATTTT. Its translation is CASSQQSGGVLNQPQHF.